The clone carrying this T cell receptor beta chain came up once. Naive CD8 cells, CD45RO-negative and positively selected for CCR7, excluded terminally differentiated effector memory CD45RA+ cells. Donors comprised healthy HIV-negative adults lacking recent acute infections or vaccinations. The study drew all its donors from Caucasian adults living in Nashville, Tennessee. This record comes from a study of shared clonotypes between healthy human individuals. Original processing notes: In the immunoSEQ data, sequences were junction-only and lacked quality scores, so filtering differed. Libraries were prepared by immunoSEQ multiplex PCR; TCRdb keeps only in-frame clonotypes and omits some of them. That table furnishes V, J and clone size, whereas the DNA furnished D and trimming. This sample yields 600,000 or so clones, of which 95% are seen a single time; over 0.095% belongs to the top ten. The CDR3 consists of 14 residues. Trimming stripped 3 bases from V and 0 bases from J, with 9 bases between. Germline assignment: CDR1 MNHEY and CDR2 SMNVEV (reference sequence).

The chain combines TRBV27 with TRBJ2-7, with D tentatively TRBD1 or TRBD2 (5 bases each). This receptor was obtained from a woman under 40 in good health. The material sequenced was naive CD8+ T cells sorted from blood. This chain's CDR3 is CASSFTGASYEQYF. CDR3 nucleotides: TGTGCCAGCAGTTTTACCGGGGCCTCCTACGAGCAGTACTTC.